Below, 9 T cell receptor beta chains from the same sample are listed, as sequenced in a study of blood T cell repertoires in COVID-19. Sequenced by immunoSEQ multiplex PCR; TCRdb stores in-frame clones only, minus some. This table has roughly 290,000 clones, 75% to 90% appearing once. Sequenced: PBMCs or T cells enriched from blood (not recorded which). The receptors derive from a man under 40 who had recovered from COVID-19.

The gene calls are TRBV7-6 and TRBJ2-1, with TRBD2 matching over 7 bases. This CDR3 region has 19 residues. The germline CDR1 and CDR2 sequences are SGHVS and FNYEAQ. V was pared by 4 bases and J by 7 bases, with 22 bases of the junction left unmatched. CDR3 sequence: CASSSLLGSTSSVPNEQFF. CDR3 coding DNA: TGTGCCAGCAGCTCCCTCCTAGGTTCGACTAGCTCAGTCCCGAATGAGCAGTTCTTC.

The rearrangement links TRBV11-2 to TRBJ2-3; 7 positions agree with TRBD1. This CDR3 comprises 15 residues. Germline CDR1 is SGHAT and CDR2 is FQNNGV. Trimming removed 4 bases from V and 2 bases from J; junction bases left unmatched: 6. The CDR3 loop is CASSSDRTYTDTQYF. For the CDR3, the DNA is TGTGCCAGCAGCTCGGACAGGACCTACACAGATACGCAGTATTTT.

The V call is TRBV18, the J call TRBJ2-3, with 13 bases fitting TRBD2. The junction had 5 bases not matched to a gene; V was cut back by 4 bases and J by 7 bases. This CDR3 has 15 amino acids. Germline V gives CDR1 KGHSH, CDR2 LQKENI. CDR3 sequence (DNA): TGTGCCAGCTCACAACTAGCGGGGGGGCCAAATACGCAGTATTTT. It specifies CASSQLAGGPNTQYF.

This chain connects TRBV11-2 to TRBJ1-2, with a tentative D call TRBD1 (6 bases). V was shortened by 6 bases and J by 4 bases, with 18 bases between the two germline ends. Germline CDR1 and CDR2: SGHAT and FQNNGV. CDR3 length: 15 amino acids. The CDR3 here is CASSRTAGAFYGYTF. The CDR3 nucleotides are TGTGCCAGCAGTCGTACGGCAGGGGCGTTCTATGGCTACACCTTC.

The chain couples TRBV5-1 to TRBJ2-5; 13 positions match TRBD2. Trimming at V came to 5 bases and at J to 2 bases, leaving 6 bases not matched to a gene. CDR1 is SGHRS, CDR2 YFSETQ, per germline. The CDR3 is made up of 16 amino acids. The CDR3 loop reads CASRGQLAGGQETQYF. CDR3 bases: TGCGCCAGCAGAGGCCAACTAGCGGGGGGGCAAGAGACCCAGTACTTC. The full variable domain, with the rest looked up from reference TRBV5-1 and TRBJ2-5, is KAGVTQTPRYLIKTRGQQVTLSCSPISGHRSVSWYQQTPGQGLQFLFEYFSETQRNKGNFPGRFSGRQFSNSRSEMNVSTLELGDSALYLCASRGQLAGGQETQYFGPGTRLLVL.

This rearrangement joins TRBV3-1 (or the pseudogene TRBV3-2) to TRBJ2-1, with 7 bases aligning to TRBD1. The CDR3 loop spans 14 amino acids. Germline CDR1 reads LGHDT; CDR2 reads YNNKEL (reference sequence). V lost 0 bases, J lost 8 bases, and 4 bases stayed unmatched. CDR3 sequence (DNA): TGTGCCAGCAGCCAAGAGCTAAGGGGGCATGAGCAGTTCTTC. The encoded protein is CASSQELRGHEQFF.

A remark on this clone: The sample carries other DNA sequences with the same CDR3. The chain carries TRBV5-4 and TRBJ1-1; D is possibly TRBD1 (5 bases). The CDR3 spans 14 residues. V was trimmed by 4 bases and J by 1 base, leaving 11 bases between them. Germline-derived CDR1 and CDR2 are SGHNT and YYREEE (reference sequence). CDR3 sequence (DNA): TGTGCCAGCAGCCTGGCGGGGGGGAACACTGAAGCTTTCTTT. Translated, it gives CASSLAGGNTEAFF. The entire variable domain, with the rest obtained from reference TRBV5-4 and TRBJ1-1, is as follows: ETGVTQSPTHLIKTRGQQVTLRCSSQSGHNTVSWYQQALGQGPQFIFQYYREEENGRGNFPPRFSGLQFPNYSSELNVNALELDDSALYLCASSLAGGNTEAFFGQGTRLTVV.

J is TRBJ2-2 and V is TRBV5-4, with D unresolved. This CDR3 is built from 16 residues. The V end was cut by 0 bases, the J end by 5 bases, with 14 bases between. Germline V gene data show CDR1 as SGHNT and CDR2 as YYREEE (reference sequence). CDR3 sequence: CASSLASVGLTGELFF. The CDR3 DNA sequence: TGTGCCAGCAGCTTGGCCTCGGTCGGGTTAACCGGGGAGCTGTTTTTT.

As DNA, the CDR3 is TGTGCCAGCAGCCAAGATCTCGACAGGGCATCCACAGATACGCAGTATTTT. This codes for CASSQDLDRASTDTQYF. V and J are TRBV3-1 (or the pseudogene TRBV3-2) and TRBJ2-3, with 7 bases fitting TRBD1. Trimming removed 0 bases from V and 2 bases from J; junction bases left unmatched: 8. CDR1 and CDR2 from the germline V gene are LGHDT and YNNKEL (reference sequence). This CDR3 is built from 17 residues.